This TCR beta chain is from a study of T cells in Graves' hyperthyroidism and ophthalmopathy. Study-wide context: Peripheral blood draws took place at initial diagnosis, ahead of any treatment.

A note on this clonotype: What it binds is unknown.

This CDR3 is 16 amino acids long. Germline trimming cut 5 bases from V and 6 bases from J; bases unmatched to any gene: 14. Germline loops: CDR1 SGHKS, CDR2 YYEKEE (reference sequence). Study outcomes and limitations: Stable hyperthyroidism was separated from ophthalmopathy by a model based on 13 V-J features. Most clonotypes that expanded in the thyroid above 0.001 also showed up in blood.

Uncontrolled infection, other autoimmune disease, pregnancy or lactation led to exclusion. TCR beta CDR3 regions were amplified from RNA transcripts. An initial round of RT-PCR targeting the TCR CDR3 relied on the HTBI primer set. TCRdb re-derived calls from the multiplex PCR reads in MiXCR, one entry per CDR3 protein. In the table there are 300,000 to 450,000 distinct CDR3 sequences, roughly 14% of which are singletons. Sequencing was carried out using blood. This chain links TRBV5-5 with TRBJ2-1; 7 bases line up with TRBD2. The TCR comes from a woman between 25 and 40 years old with Graves' ophthalmopathy. In DNA, the CDR3 is TGTGCCAGCAGTCCTTGGGCGGGGGAACCAGCCAATGAGCAGTTCTTC. Translating it yields CASSPWAGEPANEQFF.